This T cell receptor beta chain came from a study of monozygotic twins with cystic fibrosis. Study-level information: With about 15 PCR cycles, barcoded libraries came from around 3 micrograms of fragmented DNA. Findings and limits, study-wide: Age, concordance and disease severity did not associate with shared CDR3 numbers.

J was trimmed by 2 bases and V by 4 bases; bases with no gene match: 5. CDR1 LGHNA and CDR2 YNFKEQ come from the germline V gene. The CDR3 contains 15 residues. Sequencing used immunoSEQ multiplex PCR; TCRdb keeps in-frame clones, though not all of them. In the table there are almost 20,000 clones, less than 95% of which are singletons. Worth noting for this clone: The antigen is unknown.

The chain couples TRBV4-2 to TRBJ2-3; 8 bases agree with TRBD2. The sample was blood. The sequence derives from a girl aged 2 to 9 with cystic fibrosis. CDR3 loop: CASSPLAGLTDTQYF. For the CDR3, the DNA is TGTGCCAGCAGCCCCCTAGCGGGTCTCACAGATACGCAGTATTTT.